Listed here are 16 T cell receptor beta chains from one sample, sequenced in a study of CD8+CD57+ T cells in acquired aplastic anemia. CDR3 and TCR beta VDJ profiling relied on a genomic DNA template. TCRdb re-called the reads through MiXCR, storing one row per CDR3 protein. This table has roughly 180,000 distinct CDR3 sequences, about 64% appearing once. Sequencing was carried out using sorted CD4+, CD8+, or CD8+CD57+ T cells (not recorded which) from PBMCs. Receptors were obtained from a human donor with severe aplastic anemia or a healthy control (not recorded which).

The genes are TRBV14 and TRBJ2-7; 10 bases fit TRBD2. This CDR3 has 18 residues. Per germline, CDR1 SGHDN and CDR2 FVKESK. J was trimmed by 0 bases and V by 4 bases; bases with no gene match: 12. The CDR3 loop reads CASSLGSGGNTYSYEQYF. The CDR3 DNA reads as TGTGCCAGCAGCCTGGGTAGCGGGGGGAACACGTACTCCTACGAGCAGTACTTC.

V gene TRBV15 combines with J gene TRBJ1-6, with D maybe TRBD1 (5 bases). Trimming took off 0 bases at V and 8 bases at J, with 11 bases between the two ends. Germline CDR1 reads LNHNV; CDR2 reads YYDKDF (reference sequence). The CDR3 is made up of 15 amino acids. CDR3 sequence (DNA): TGTGCCACCAGCAGAGATCTCCAGGGATATTCACCCCTCCACTTT. Translated, it gives CATSRDLQGYSPLHF.

V usage is TRBV5-1 and J usage is TRBJ1-4; the match to TRBD1 covers 8 bases. Germline V gene data show CDR1 as SGHRS and CDR2 as YFSETQ. J gave up 7 bases and V 4 bases, and 6 bases lay outside the gene matches. The CDR3 loop spans 14 amino acids. This chain's CDR3 is CASSPGQGGEKLFF. CDR3 coding DNA: TGCGCCAGCAGCCCAGGACAGGGCGGTGAAAAACTGTTTTTT.

This clonotype was seen many times. The CDR3 loop reads CSVEGQGEQYF. The CDR3 bases are TGCAGCGTTGAAGGACAGGGGGAGCAGTACTTC. This chain joins TRBV29-1 and TRBJ2-7; 8 bases align to TRBD1. Trimming removed 1 base from V and 7 bases from J; junction bases left unmatched: 0. The CDR3 runs 11 residues. Germline CDR1 reads SQVTM; CDR2 reads ANQGSEA.

The chain joins TRBV2 to TRBJ2-5, with D tentatively TRBD1 (5 bases). V shed 4 bases and J shed 2 bases, with 14 bases lying between them. CDR3 size: 15 residues. Germline-derived CDR1 and CDR2 are SNHLY and FYNNEI. In DNA, the CDR3 is TGTGCCAGCAGTGCACGGACAACAGTACAAGAGACCCAGTACTTC. Translated: CASSARTTVQETQYF.

The chain carries TRBV20-1 and TRBJ1-2, with 9 nucleotides matching TRBD1. Germline V gene lookup returns CDR1 DFQATT and CDR2 SNEGSKA (reference sequence). Trimming removed 3 bases from V and 8 bases from J; junction bases left unmatched: 1. CDR3 length equals 11 residues. The CDR3: CSARDRGGYTF. For the CDR3, the DNA is TGCAGTGCTAGGGACAGGGGCGGCTACACCTTC.

The sample holds many counts of this clonotype. The rearrangement joins TRBV2 to TRBJ1-1; 7 bases are a match to TRBD1. Per germline, CDR1 SNHLY and CDR2 FYNNEI. There are 17 residues in the CDR3. V lost 4 bases, J lost 1 base, and 12 bases stayed unmatched. CDR3 protein: CASSGVRGQTTNTEAFF. The CDR3 DNA reads TGTGCCAGCAGTGGGGTGAGGGGACAGACGACGAACACTGAAGCTTTCTTT.

The sample holds a few counts of this clonotype. The chain is built from TRBV2 and TRBJ2-3; D ambiguous. This CDR3 is 12 amino acids long. Trimming removed 8 bases from V and 5 bases from J, with 11 bases in between. In germline, CDR1 is SNHLY, CDR2 FYNNEI. The CDR3 region has the DNA TGTGCCAGCCTTTTAGCCGGAGATACGCAGTATTTT. Translating gives CASLLAGDTQYF.

About this clonotype: At one end the junction does not follow the germline gene, possibly because of a read error. V is TRBV2 and J is TRBJ2-7; 11 bases are a match to TRBD2. From germline, CDR1 is SNHLY and CDR2 FYNNEI. The CDR3 has 14 amino acids. This chain's CDR3 is CASTSGGLSFEQYF. In DNA, the CDR3 is TGTGCCAGTACTAGCGGGGGCCTCTCCTTCGAGCAGTACTTC.

This clonotype was observed at least ten times. The gene calls are TRBV7-9 and TRBJ2-3; 9 bases are a match to TRBD2. CDR1 is SEHNR, CDR2 FQNEAQ, per germline (reference sequence). Unmatched junction bases numbered 5, after V lost 1 base and J lost 0 bases. This CDR3 spans 17 amino acids. This CDR3 is CASSLGLAGVSTDTQYF. The CDR3 bases are TGTGCCAGCAGCTTAGGGTTAGCGGGGGTGAGCACAGATACGCAGTATTTT.

This chain uses TRBV7-9 with TRBJ2-6; maybe TRBD2 (6 bases). The CDR3 has 17 residues. Trimming left V 2 bases short and J 0 bases short, with 11 bases between. The V gene's germline CDR1 is SEHNR and CDR2 FQNEAQ (reference sequence). DNA of the CDR3: TGTGCCAGCAGCTTATTAGTCGGGAGCTCTGGGGCCAACGTCCTGACTTTC. Translation gives CASSLLVGSSGANVLTF.

J is TRBJ2-3 and V is TRBV20-1; 7 positions match TRBD1. V shed 6 bases and J 6 bases; nucleotides not matched to a gene: 9. CDR1 is DFQATT, CDR2 SNEGSKA, per germline (reference sequence). The CDR3 covers 13 residues. The CDR3 region has the DNA TGCAGTGCGTCTAAGGGGGCATACGATACGCAGTATTTT. Its translation: CSASKGAYDTQYF.

As regards this clonotype: Mismatch with germline at one junction end may stem from a read error. The rearrangement uses TRBV10-3 and TRBJ2-1, with a tentative D call TRBD2 (5 bases). The CDR3 spans 12 residues. Germline CDR1 and CDR2: ENHRY and SYGVKD. The chain's CDR3 is CASSLPGNEQFF. The CDR3 bases are TGTGCCAGCAGTCTCCCGGGGAATGAGCAGTTCTTC.

The J gene is TRBJ2-7, the V gene TRBV5-5; TRBD1 might be the D (5 bases). With 6 bases removed from V and 6 bases from J, the gap between germline ends came to 19 bases. The CDR3 has 14 amino acids. Germline CDR1 and CDR2: SGHKS and YYEKEE (reference sequence). The CDR3 sequence: CASNLGVSSAEQYF. CDR3 nucleotide sequence: TGTGCCAGCAACCTAGGGGTGTCGTCTGCCGAGCAGTACTTC. Full variable domain (rest looked up from reference TRBV5-5 and TRBJ2-7): DAGVTQSPTHLIKTRGQQVTLRCSPISGHKSVSWYQQVLGQGPQFIFQYYEKEERGRGNFPDRFSARQFPNYSSELNVNALLLGDSALYLCASNLGVSSAEQYFGPGTRLTVT.

The chain joins TRBV15 to TRBJ1-6; TRBD1 aligns across 7 bases. The CDR3 extends over 19 amino acids. The V segment lost 0 bases and the J segment 1 base; nucleotides outside the gene matches: 9. Germline V gene lookup returns CDR1 LNHNV and CDR2 YYDKDF (reference sequence). The DNA for the CDR3 is TGTGCCACCAGCAGAGATCCGAGAGGGGGCGGGTCCTATAATTCACCCCTCCACTTT. Translation gives CATSRDPRGGGSYNSPLHF.

This clonotype came up many times. The rearrangement uses TRBV5-4 and TRBJ2-7; the match to TRBD1 covers 8 bases. This CDR3 comprises 16 residues. Per germline, CDR1 SGHNT and CDR2 YYREEE (reference sequence). V was clipped by 4 bases and J by 5 bases; unmatched bases: 14. CDR3 region: CASSPWTGSNSHEQYF. In nucleotides, the CDR3 is TGTGCCAGCAGCCCATGGACAGGGTCCAATTCCCACGAGCAGTACTTC.